Sequencing of this T cell receptor (beta chain) was carried out in a study of blood T cell repertoires in COVID-19. Study as a whole: The United States, Italy and Spain provided the acute and convalescent COVID-19 samples. PBMCs, B-cell-depleted T cells, or T cells provided the cDNA or gDNA that made up the material.

Authors' data handling: Reference gene primer amplification in the assay estimated nucleated cell counts. Using immunoSEQ multiplex PCR, the repertoire was profiled, and TCRdb retains in-frame clones only, with some absent. Clonal size and the V and J genes are those of that table, whereas D and trimming came from the DNA. In the table there are around 230,000 clones, 83% of which are singletons. The CDR3 has 15 amino acids. Trimming cost V 8 bases and J 5 bases, with 19 bases left between them. Germline assignment: CDR1 MDHEN and CDR2 SYDVKM. Material for sequencing was peripheral blood. The gene calls are TRBV28 and TRBJ2-1; D perhaps matches TRBD2 (6 bases). This sequence was found in a woman in her forties or fifties with acute or convalescent COVID-19. CDR3 protein: CASFPYGLNNNEQFF. The CDR3 DNA sequence: TGTGCCAGCTTTCCTTATGGACTAAACAACAATGAGCAGTTCTTC. Based on the CDR3 plus reference TRBV28 and TRBJ2-1, the full variable domain is DVKVTQSSRYLVKRTGEKVFLECVQDMDHENMFWYRQDPGLGLRLIYFSYDVKMKEKGDIPEGYSVSREKKERFSLILESASTNQTSMYLCASFPYGLNNNEQFFGPGTRLTVL.